What follows is one TCR beta chain and its context. The target antigen is unknown. The sample originates from a study of shared clonotypes between healthy human individuals. The CDR3 consists of 16 residues. CDR1 is SGHRS, CDR2 YFSETQ, per germline. V lost 0 bases, J lost 3 bases, and 12 bases lay in between. Deep was the level at which the assay was run. Produced via immunoSEQ multiplex PCR; TCRdb's table is partial and in-frame only. The sample yields 2,500,000 or so clones, about nine tenths seen once. Study-wide results and caveats: Relative to their counterparts shared across all four donors, non-shared clonotypes exhibited diminished generation probabilities. How much donors shared clonotypes was expected to be affected by sequencing depth.

The gene calls are TRBV5-1 and TRBJ1-4, with D possibly being TRBD1 (6 bases). The source material was naive CD4+ T cells from PBMCs. Subset given: CD45RA+ positively selected. This TCR derives from a man aged 18 to 30 in good health. Some clones in this sample may be carry-over from other donors' samples. CDR3 nucleotide sequence: TGCGCCAGCAGCTTGGCCCACAGGGCGTCTAATGAAAAACTGTTTTTT. This sequence encodes CASSLAHRASNEKLFF.